These 32 T cell receptor beta chains came from one sample sequenced in a study of OX40 agonist ivuxolimab in advanced cancers. Sequencing was performed with immunoSEQ multiplex PCR; in TCRdb, only in-frame clones are kept and a portion is missing. The sample comprises about 110,000 clones, around 93% of which are singletons, and roughly 0.61% rests with the top ten. This material consisted of CD4+ or CD8+ T cells sorted from blood, taken in a trial of the OX40 agonist ivuxolimab. All receptors come from an adult with an advanced solid tumor such as melanoma, head and neck, liver or kidney cancer.

The rearrangement links TRBV14 to TRBJ1-2; 9 bases fit TRBD1. The CDR3 is made up of 16 amino acids. J lost 3 bases, V lost 3 bases, and 8 bases had no gene match. The V gene's germline CDR1 is SGHDN and CDR2 FVKESK. CDR3 DNA: TGTGCCAGCAGCCACATGGGGACAGGGCAAGACTATGGCTACACCTTC. This sequence encodes CASSHMGTGQDYGYTF.

This clone was recorded only once. The V call is TRBV4-1, the J call TRBJ2-5, with 9 bases matching TRBD2. CDR1 and CDR2 from the germline V gene are MGHRA and YSYEKL. CDR3 length equals 17 residues. V lost 0 bases and J lost 2; bases outside the gene matches: 7. CDR3 nucleotide sequence: TGCGCCAGCAGCCAAGATCCTAGCGGGGCACAACAAGAGACCCAGTACTTC. Amino acid sequence: CASSQDPSGAQQETQYF.

Comments on this clone: The junction departs from germline at one end; a sequencing error may be responsible. The CDR3 protein is CASSIGGPATEAFF. The CDR3 DNA sequence: TGTGCCAGTAGCATAGGGGGCCCAGCCACTGAAGCTTTCTTT. This sequence joins TRBV19 and TRBJ1-1; 7 nucleotides agree with TRBD1. This CDR3 spans 14 amino acids. Germline CDR1 LNHDA, CDR2 SQIVND (reference sequence). Variable domain in full (rest from reference TRBV19 and TRBJ1-1): DGGITQSPKYLFRKEGQNVTLSCEQNLNHDAMYWYRQDPGQGLRLIYYSQIVNDFQKGDIAEGYSVSREKKESFPLTVTSAQKNPTAFYLCASSIGGPATEAFFGQGTRLTVV.

The chain is built from TRBV18 and TRBJ1-3, with TRBD1 matching 8 bases. V was clipped by 3 bases and J by 8 bases; unmatched bases: 9. The CDR3 totals 15 residues. The germline gives CDR1 KGHSH, CDR2 LQKENI. CDR3 amino acids: CASSPGQGGEHTIYF. The CDR3 DNA reads TGTGCCAGCTCACCCGGACAGGGAGGAGAACACACCATATATTTT.

This chain uses TRBV6-5 with TRBJ1-2; TRBD1 matches at 7 bases. J was trimmed by 8 bases and V by 6 bases; bases with no gene match: 6. This CDR3 comprises 12 residues. Germline V gene lookup returns CDR1 MNHEY and CDR2 SVGAGI. The CDR3 region is CASSSTGIGYTF. In DNA form, the CDR3 reads TGTGCCAGCAGCTCGACAGGGATCGGCTACACCTTC.

The genes are TRBV7-9 and TRBJ2-1; maybe TRBD2 (6 bases). There are 13 residues in the CDR3. Between the trimmed V and J ends, which lost 4 bases and 3 bases, there was a span of 7 bases. CDR1 SEHNR and CDR2 FQNEAQ come from the germline V gene (reference sequence). For the CDR3, the DNA is TGTGCCAGCAGCTCTAGCGACTACAATGAGCAGTTCTTC. Translated, it gives CASSSSDYNEQFF.

The chain couples TRBV18 to TRBJ1-2, with D uncertain. V was trimmed by 0 bases and J by 2 bases, leaving 13 bases between them. CDR3 length equals 16 residues. The V gene's germline CDR1 is KGHSH and CDR2 LQKENI. Here the CDR3 reads CASSPPSRTDNYGYTF. The CDR3 nucleotides are TGTGCCAGCTCACCACCAAGCCGGACGGACAACTATGGCTACACCTTC.

This clone has only one observation. The V call is TRBV5-1, the J call TRBJ2-5, with D maybe TRBD2 (5 bases). CDR3 size: 13 residues. Trimming left V 6 bases short and J 7 bases short, with 16 bases between. CDR1 and CDR2 (germline): SGHRS, YFSETQ. This CDR3 is CASTETEAGTQYF. CDR3 in DNA: TGCGCCAGCACCGAGACCGAGGCGGGGACCCAGTACTTC.

The rearrangement links TRBV5-1 to TRBJ1-5; D call uncertain. Trimming removed 4 bases from V and 3 bases from J, with 11 bases in between. The CDR3 has 14 residues. Germline V gives CDR1 SGHRS, CDR2 YFSETQ. The CDR3 here is CASSPGADNQPQHF. CDR3 in DNA: TGCGCCAGCAGCCCGGGTGCAGACAATCAGCCCCAGCATTTT.

The sample holds one count of this clone. The chain joins TRBV6-1 to TRBJ1-2; no reliable D call. The CDR3 covers 11 residues. Per germline, CDR1 MNHNS and CDR2 SASEGT. V was clipped by 3 bases and J by 7 bases, with 6 bases between them. The CDR3 nucleotides read TGTGCCAGCAGTGACCCGGGTGGCTACACCTTC. It is translated as CASSDPGGYTF.

The chain employs TRBV7-3 and TRBJ2-1, with 7 nucleotides matching TRBD1. V lost 0 bases to trimming and J lost 7 bases; unmatched junction nucleotides: 9. CDR3 length: 16 amino acids. Germline CDR1 SGHTA, CDR2 FQGTGA. CDR3: CASSLTEGARWNEQFF. CDR3 nucleotides: TGTGCCAGCAGCTTAACAGAGGGGGCCAGGTGGAATGAGCAGTTCTTC.

The chain links TRBV27 to TRBJ2-1; weak D call: TRBD2 (5 bases). V lost 5 bases and J 10 bases, leaving 21 bases between the germline ends. Germline CDR1 and CDR2: MNHEY and SMNVEV (reference sequence). CDR3 size: 15 residues. CDR3 in DNA: TGTGCCAGCAGTCTGGGAGCTAGCAATTTTAGGGAGCAGTTCTTC. This codes for CASSLGASNFREQFF.

The J gene is TRBJ2-5, the V gene TRBV18; D unclear. Trimming removed 1 base from V and 5 bases from J, with 8 bases in between. From germline, CDR1 is KGHSH and CDR2 LQKENI. The CDR3 is 13 residues long. The CDR3: CASSPLDAETQYF. The CDR3 region has the DNA TGTGCCAGCTCACCACTTGACGCCGAGACCCAGTACTTC.

V is TRBV6-5 and J is TRBJ1-5; D gene unclear. Deletions cut 0 bases from V and 1 base from J, with 7 bases between. This CDR3 comprises 15 residues. Per germline, CDR1 MNHEY and CDR2 SVGAGI. CDR3 DNA sequence: TGTGCCAGCAGTTACTCGATACAGAGCAATCAGCCCCAGCATTTT. It codes for CASSYSIQSNQPQHF.

J is TRBJ2-7 and V is TRBV7-9; a possible D gene is TRBD2 (5 bases). The CDR3 spans 14 residues. Deletions cut 8 bases from V and 3 bases from J, with 17 bases between. From germline, CDR1 is SEHNR and CDR2 FQNEAQ (reference sequence). CDR3 sequence (DNA): TGTGCCAGCTCCCTCGGGAATAGCATCTACGAGCAGTACTTC. Encoded protein: CASSLGNSIYEQYF.

The chain carries TRBV9 and TRBJ2-7; D may be TRBD1 (6 bases). The germline V gene has CDR1 SGDLS and CDR2 YYNGEE. The CDR3 totals 14 residues. Trimming cost V 7 bases and J 7 bases, with 21 bases left between them. The CDR3 DNA sequence: TGTGCCAGCTGTTGGGACACCGTTCTGATAGAGCAGTACTTC. Its protein is CASCWDTVLIEQYF.

This clone showed up just a few times. The chain employs TRBV30 and TRBJ1-1; perhaps TRBD1 as D (6 bases). Looked up from germline, CDR1 is GTSNPN and CDR2 is SVGIG (reference sequence). The CDR3 is 14 residues long. Trimming shortened V by 4 bases and J by 0 bases, and 12 bases separated the two germline ends. This chain's CDR3 is CAWIRQALNTEAFF. CDR3 DNA sequence: TGTGCCTGGATTCGACAGGCATTGAACACTGAAGCTTTCTTT.

The chain couples TRBV2 to TRBJ1-2; D unclear. Germline assignment: CDR1 SNHLY and CDR2 FYNNEI. There are 11 residues in the CDR3. Trimming cost V 3 bases and J 6 bases, with 5 bases left between them. CDR3 loop: CASSDRNGYTF. The DNA of the CDR3 is TGTGCCAGCAGTGACAGGAATGGCTACACCTTC.

The chain links TRBV10-2 to TRBJ2-7; 9 bases align to TRBD1. The CDR3 is 15 amino acids. The V gene end was trimmed by 3 bases and the J gene end by 2 bases; junction bases not matched to a gene: 5. Germline values: CDR1 WSHSY, CDR2 SAAADI. Written as DNA, the CDR3 is TGCGCCAGCAGTGATGTGGGACAGGGAGCCTACGAGCAGTACTTC. This sequence encodes CASSDVGQGAYEQYF.

V is TRBV18 and J is TRBJ1-2; 9 positions agree with TRBD1. CDR3 length equals 13 residues. The J segment lost 6 bases and the V segment lost 5 bases, leaving 4 bases of the junction unmatched. CDR1 and CDR2 from the germline V gene are KGHSH and LQKENI. CDR3 loop: CASSSRQGDGYTF. CDR3 DNA sequence: TGTGCCAGCTCATCAAGACAGGGGGATGGCTACACCTTC.

This clone was detected only once. The chain has TRBV6-5 and TRBJ2-6, with D perhaps assigned TRBD1 or TRBD2 (5 bases each). The CDR3 extends over 15 amino acids. Germline V gene sequence: CDR1 MNHEY, CDR2 SVGAGI. Trimming left V 7 bases short and J 0 bases short, with 10 bases between. CDR3 DNA: TGTGCCAGCAATGCAGGGAGCTCTGGGGCCAACGTCCTGACTTTC. Translating gives CASNAGSSGANVLTF.

The V call is TRBV25-1, the J call TRBJ1-2; no clear D gene. Per the germline V gene, CDR1 is MGHDK and CDR2 is SYGVNS. Trimming removed 5 bases from V and 2 bases from J, with 9 bases in between. This CDR3 is 13 amino acids long. The CDR3 nucleotides read TGTGCCAGCAGTCCCCAGGAAAACTATGGCTACACCTTC. It codes for CASSPQENYGYTF.

The genes are TRBV10-3 and TRBJ2-3, with D perhaps TRBD2 (7 bases). Per the germline V gene, CDR1 is ENHRY and CDR2 is SYGVKD. The CDR3 contains 15 residues. In DNA form, the CDR3 reads TGTGCGTCAACCGGGGGGCCTAATCGACCAGATACGCAGTATTTT. Its translation: CASTGGPNRPDTQYF.

This clone has a single count. The genes are TRBV21-1 and TRBJ1-1; the table's D call TRBD1 went unverified against the DNA. TRBV21-1 is a recognized pseudogene. The CDR3 runs to 16 residues. The DNA for the CDR3 is TGTGCCATCACCCCCGACAGGGTGGAGAAGAACACTGAAGCTTTCTTT. It codes for CAITPDRVEKNTEAFF.

The chain recombines TRBV6-1 with TRBJ1-1, with TRBD1 matching 7 bases. Germline-derived CDR1 and CDR2 are MNHNS and SASEGT. The V gene end was trimmed by 3 bases and the J gene end by 4 bases; junction bases not matched to a gene: 2. This CDR3 region has 13 residues. CDR3 residues: CASSERGLTEAFF. Here the CDR3 DNA reads TGTGCCAGCAGTGAGAGGGGGCTCACTGAAGCTTTCTTT.

The chain links TRBV6-1 to TRBJ2-7, with TRBD1 identical over 8 bases. This CDR3 is built from 14 residues. Germline V gene lookup returns CDR1 MNHNS and CDR2 SASEGT. The V segment lost 4 bases and the J segment 2 bases; nucleotides outside the gene matches: 4. The DNA of the CDR3 is TGTGCCAGCAGTGGATCGGGACAGGCCTACGAGCAGTACTTC. The encoded protein is CASSGSGQAYEQYF.

The V gene is TRBV6-1, the J gene TRBJ2-7, with D perhaps TRBD1 (6 bases). The CDR3 totals 14 residues. Germline CDR1 MNHNS, CDR2 SASEGT. The V end was cut by 2 bases, the J end by 3 bases, with 11 bases between. CDR3 nucleotide sequence: TGTGCCAGCAGTGAACTACAGGGCATCTACGAGCAGTACTTC. It encodes CASSELQGIYEQYF.

This clone was detected once. J is TRBJ2-5 and V is TRBV6-5, with 10 bases lining up with TRBD2. Germline-derived CDR1 and CDR2 are MNHEY and SVGAGI. Trimming at V came to 6 bases and at J to 4 bases, leaving 8 bases not matched to a gene. The CDR3 is 15 residues long. CDR3 in DNA: TGTGCCAGCAGCCCCCTGACTAGCGGGTTAGAGACCCAGTACTTC. As protein: CASSPLTSGLETQYF.

The chain employs TRBV30 and TRBJ1-2; possibly TRBD1 for D (6 bases). Germline-derived CDR1 and CDR2 are GTSNPN and SVGIG (reference sequence). The CDR3 has 14 residues. The germline V and J ends were trimmed by 3 bases and 1 base, with 12 bases remaining between them. As DNA, the CDR3 is TGTGCCTGGAGACTGGGACACCTTAACTATGGCTACACCTTC. Encoded protein: CAWRLGHLNYGYTF.

The gene calls are TRBV29-1 and TRBJ1-4; D might be TRBD1 (6 bases). Germline-derived CDR1 and CDR2 are SQVTM and ANQGSEA. The CDR3 spans 11 residues. V lost 3 bases to trimming and J lost 11 bases, with 10 bases between them. CDR3 protein: CSVEAGAKLFF. The CDR3 bases are TGCAGCGTTGAGGCGGGGGCTAAACTGTTTTTT.

The chain links TRBV10-3 to TRBJ2-3; 12 positions agree with TRBD2. This CDR3 comprises 16 residues. The V gene's germline CDR1 is ENHRY and CDR2 SYGVKD. The V segment lost 5 bases and the J segment 1 base; nucleotides outside the gene matches: 4. In DNA, the CDR3 is TGTGCCATCAGTCCTGGACTAGCGGGGCGCACAGATACGCAGTATTTT. This sequence encodes CAISPGLAGRTDTQYF.

This chain links TRBV15 with TRBJ2-1; tentative D call: TRBD1 (6 bases). The length of the CDR3 is 15 residues. Trimming took off 1 base at V and 9 bases at J, with 16 bases between the two ends. In germline, CDR1 is LNHNV, CDR2 YYDKDF (reference sequence). CDR3 in amino acids: CATSRGGQGFGEQFF. The CDR3 DNA reads as TGTGCCACCAGCAGAGGAGGGCAGGGGTTCGGTGAGCAGTTCTTC.